This entry lists 30 T cell receptor beta chains sequenced from one sample in a study of blood T cell repertoires in COVID-19. Assay: immunoSEQ multiplex PCR; the TCRdb copy retains only in-frame clones and omits some. The sample includes roughly 280,000 clones, roughly 86% seen only once; the top ten take more than 1.5%. Sequences were obtained from PBMCs or T cells enriched from blood (not recorded which). The receptor source for this set is a woman in her fifties or sixties who had recovered from COVID-19.

For this clone: At one end the junction does not follow the germline gene, possibly because of a read error. The rearrangement joins TRBV28 to TRBJ2-7; D remains ambiguous. The length of the CDR3 is 11 residues. CDR1 and CDR2 from the germline V gene are MDHEN and SYDVKM. The CDR3 DNA follows: TGTGCCAGCAGTTTCTCCCACGAGCAGTACTTC. It translates to CASSFSHEQYF. Filled out from reference TRBV28 and TRBJ2-7, the complete variable domain reads DVKVTQSSRYLVKRTGEKVFLECVQDMDHENMFWYRQDPGLGLRLIYFSYDVKMKEKGDIPEGYSVSREKKERFSLILESASTNQTSMYLCASSFSHEQYFGPGTRLTVT.

The V and J genes are TRBV5-1 and TRBJ1-3; the D is unclear. Germline V gene sequence: CDR1 SGHRS, CDR2 YFSETQ. Trimming removed 4 bases at V and 0 bases at J, with 11 bases between. The CDR3 contains 15 residues. CDR3 residues: CASSLFPSSGNTIYF. CDR3 nucleotide sequence: TGCGCCAGCAGCCTCTTCCCCAGCTCTGGAAACACCATATATTTT. The complete variable domain, with remaining parts taken from reference TRBV5-1 and TRBJ1-3, reads KAGVTQTPRYLIKTRGQQVTLSCSPISGHRSVSWYQQTPGQGLQFLFEYFSETQRNKGNFPGRFSGRQFSNSRSEMNVSTLELGDSALYLCASSLFPSSGNTIYFGEGSWLTVV.

The V and J genes are TRBV11-2 and TRBJ2-3; weak D call: TRBD2 (5 bases). The CDR3 consists of 12 residues. The ends were cut back, 8 bases at V and 9 bases at J, with 15 bases in the middle. Germline CDR1 reads SGHAT; CDR2 reads FQNNGV. CDR3 sequence: CASRSGVGTQYF. The CDR3 region has the DNA TGTGCCAGCCGCTCCGGGGTTGGAACGCAGTATTTT.

The V and J genes are TRBV9 and TRBJ1-2; D possibly corresponds to TRBD1 (5 bases). The CDR3 sequence is 14 residues long. Deletions cut 0 bases from V and 2 bases from J, with 8 bases between. Looked up from germline, CDR1 is SGDLS and CDR2 is YYNGEE. The DNA of the CDR3 is TGTGCCAGCAGCGTAGCCCGGGGGAACTATGGCTACACCTTC. This codes for CASSVARGNYGYTF.

Only one count was recorded for this clone. It is unclear where the CDR3 begins or ends on the DNA, so no DNA is shown, and the CDR3 is as TCRdb lists it. The chain carries TRBV28 and TRBJ2-7; the DNA was not used to check the table's D call, TRBD2. Germline assignment: CDR1 MDHEN and CDR2 SYDVKM. The CDR3 is 15 residues long, counting both termini. CDR3 sequence: CASSTSASGSLEQYF.

This clone was detected many times. The rearrangement links TRBV19 to TRBJ1-2, with D unresolved. This CDR3 has 12 residues. CDR1 is LNHDA, CDR2 SQIVND, per germline (reference sequence). V was trimmed by 5 bases and J by 6 bases, leaving 10 bases between them. The CDR3 loop is CASSLRADGYTF. For the CDR3, the DNA is TGTGCCAGTAGTCTGAGAGCTGATGGCTACACCTTC.

J is TRBJ2-3 and V is TRBV28, with 7 bases identical to TRBD1. The CDR3 has 15 residues. Germline V gene lookup returns CDR1 MDHEN and CDR2 SYDVKM. V was clipped by 4 bases and J by 2 bases; unmatched bases: 6. The CDR3 nucleotides are TGTGCCAGCAGTTACCGACAGGGAAACACAGATACGCAGTATTTT. Amino acid sequence: CASSYRQGNTDTQYF.

This chain uses TRBV27 with TRBJ1-5, with 7 bases matching TRBD1. The CDR3 spans 14 residues. CDR1 is MNHEY and CDR2 is SMNVEV in the germline V gene (reference sequence). With V trimmed by 7 bases and J by 2 bases, 5 bases remained unmatched. CDR3 sequence: CASTPTGGNQPQHF. CDR3 DNA sequence: TGTGCCAGCACCCCTACAGGGGGCAATCAGCCCCAGCATTTT.

The CDR3 bases are TGTGCCAGCAGCCTCACAGATACGCAGTATTTT. Translating gives CASSLTDTQYF. The chain links TRBV28 to TRBJ2-3, with D hard to call. Germline V lookup: CDR1 MDHEN, CDR2 SYDVKM. The CDR3 length is 11 residues. Trimming left V 6 bases short and J 2 bases short, with 3 bases between.

This chain joins TRBV30 and TRBJ1-5; D gene uncertain. The V gene's germline CDR1 is GTSNPN and CDR2 SVGIG (reference sequence). The CDR3 sequence is 13 residues long. V lost 0 bases and J lost 7, with 10 bases in between. CDR3 sequence (DNA): TGTGCCTGGAGTGTGGTGTCCGGGCAGCCCCAGCATTTT. Its translation: CAWSVVSGQPQHF.

The rearrangement uses TRBV27 and TRBJ2-7; D ambiguous. The germline V gene encodes CDR1 MNHEY and CDR2 SMNVEV (reference sequence). Trimming took 6 bases from V and 3 from J, leaving 9 bases between them. The CDR3 covers 12 residues. The CDR3 sequence: CASRNSLYEQYF. DNA of the CDR3: TGTGCCAGCAGGAACAGCCTCTACGAGCAGTACTTC.

The V gene is TRBV28, the J gene TRBJ1-1; no firm D call. Per germline, CDR1 MDHEN and CDR2 SYDVKM. The ends were cut back, 5 bases at V and 3 bases at J, with 13 bases in the middle. The CDR3 consists of 14 residues. The CDR3 nucleotides read TGTGCCAGCAGTCCGCCCCGGGAGGACACTGAAGCTTTCTTT. Translated, it gives CASSPPREDTEAFF.

The chain joins TRBV14 to TRBJ2-3; possible D gene TRBD1, 5 bases. The CDR3 is 15 residues long. In germline, CDR1 is SGHDN, CDR2 FVKESK. V was cut by 5 bases and J by 2 bases, with 14 bases left in between. CDR3 nucleotide sequence: TGTGCCAGCAGCTTATTAAGACAGATCACAGATACGCAGTATTTT. It yields the protein CASSLLRQITDTQYF.

The chain joins TRBV27 to TRBJ2-3; D gene unclear. Per germline, CDR1 MNHEY and CDR2 SMNVEV (reference sequence). Trimming removed 5 bases from V and 5 bases from J, with 8 bases in between. The CDR3 length is 12 residues. CDR3 nucleotides: TGTGCCAGCAGTGGAGTTGAAGATACGCAGTATTTT. It codes for CASSGVEDTQYF.

Comment on this clone: Other DNA sequences in this sample translate to the same CDR3. The rearrangement links TRBV5-4 to TRBJ2-5; D is unclear. This CDR3 has 13 residues. V was cut by 0 bases and J by 5 bases, with 8 bases left in between. CDR1 SGHNT and CDR2 YYREEE come from the germline V gene (reference sequence). CDR3 bases: TGTGCCAGCAGCTTGGATTCGCGGGAGACCCAGTACTTC. As protein: CASSLDSRETQYF.

The V call is TRBV18, the J call TRBJ2-3; D unresolved. Trimming took 2 bases from V and 9 from J, leaving 9 bases between them. There are 12 residues in the CDR3. Germline lookup yields CDR1 KGHSH and CDR2 LQKENI. In DNA, the CDR3 is TGTGCCAGCTCACCAGGGCAAAGGACGCAGTATTTT. Translation: CASSPGQRTQYF.

The chain links TRBV24-1 to TRBJ2-1; D is undetermined. The V end lost 3 bases, the J end lost 10 bases, and 12 bases lay between the germline ends. This CDR3 spans 13 amino acids. Germline values: CDR1 KGHDR, CDR2 SFDVKD. CDR3 residues: CATSDKPPMEQFF. The CDR3 DNA follows: TGTGCCACCAGTGATAAGCCCCCGATGGAGCAGTTCTTC.

V is TRBV5-1 and J is TRBJ2-7; TRBD2 matches 11 bases. J was trimmed by 0 bases and V by 0 bases; bases with no gene match: 14. Germline V gene lookup returns CDR1 SGHRS and CDR2 YFSETQ. This CDR3 contains 20 residues. The CDR3 protein is CASSLGASGRPSIYSYEQYF. The CDR3 region has the DNA TGCGCCAGCAGCTTGGGAGCTAGCGGGAGGCCCTCAATTTACTCCTACGAGCAGTACTTC.

The rearrangement links TRBV6-1 to TRBJ1-5; D may be TRBD1 (5 bases). CDR3 length: 16 residues. Trimming took off 1 base at V and 2 bases at J, with 12 bases between the two ends. CDR1 is MNHNS, CDR2 SASEGT, per germline. CDR3 protein: CASSEVWGVRNQPQHF. For the CDR3, the DNA is TGTGCCAGCAGTGAAGTTTGGGGGGTACGCAATCAGCCCCAGCATTTT.

This clone was counted once. This rearrangement joins TRBV7-8 to TRBJ2-7, with TRBD1 identical over 7 bases. The ends lost 4 bases at V and 1 base at J; junction bases unmatched: 7. Germline V gives CDR1 SGHVS, CDR2 FQNEAQ. The CDR3 extends over 15 amino acids. Here the CDR3 reads CASSSTGVGSYEQYF. The CDR3 coding sequence is TGTGCCAGCAGCTCAACAGGGGTCGGGTCCTACGAGCAGTACTTC.

The rearrangement uses TRBV7-9 and TRBJ2-7; 10 bases agree with TRBD1. The CDR3 sequence is 13 residues long. Germline assignment: CDR1 SEHNR and CDR2 FQNEAQ (reference sequence). V gave up 6 bases and J gave up 5 bases; unmatched junction bases: 4. The CDR3 reads CASRVTGGHEQYF. CDR3 nucleotide sequence: TGTGCCAGCAGAGTGACAGGGGGCCACGAGCAGTACTTC.

This clone was counted a single time. The chain has TRBV4-2 and TRBJ2-1; 10 bases fit TRBD2. J was trimmed by 2 bases and V by 2 bases; bases with no gene match: 9. The CDR3 runs 18 residues. The germline gives CDR1 LGHNA, CDR2 YNFKEQ. The CDR3: CASSQKVQLAGAYNEQFF. The DNA of the CDR3 is TGTGCCAGCAGCCAAAAGGTCCAGCTAGCGGGAGCCTACAATGAGCAGTTCTTC.

The chain has TRBV10-1 and TRBJ1-2; D call uncertain. V lost 8 bases and J 5 bases, leaving 6 bases between the germline ends. Germline lookup yields CDR1 WNHNN and CDR2 SYGVQD (reference sequence). The CDR3 is 10 residues long. CDR3 amino acids: CASPRYGYTF. The CDR3 region has the DNA TGCGCCAGCCCGAGGTATGGCTACACCTTC.

The chain recombines TRBV11-3 with TRBJ2-1; unclear D gene. This CDR3 comprises 14 residues. The germline V and J ends were trimmed by 6 bases and 2 bases, with 11 bases remaining between them. Germline CDR1 reads SGHNT; CDR2 reads YENEEA. The CDR3 nucleotides are TGTGCCAGCAGTATGGCGGATACCTACAATGAGCAGTTCTTC. This encodes CASSMADTYNEQFF.

V usage is TRBV7-9 and J usage is TRBJ2-3; D remains ambiguous. Per germline, CDR1 SEHNR and CDR2 FQNEAQ (reference sequence). The CDR3 spans 15 residues. The ends were cut back, 5 bases at V and 2 bases at J, with 14 bases in the middle. The CDR3 nucleotides read TGTGCCAGCAGCCAGGCCGGCCTTTCCACAGATACGCAGTATTTT. Translating it yields CASSQAGLSTDTQYF. Supplemented by reference TRBV7-9 and TRBJ2-3, the full variable domain reads DTGVSQNPRHKITKRGQNVTFRCDPISEHNRLYWYRQTLGQGPEFLTYFQNEAQLEKSRLLSDRFSAERPKGSFSTLEIQRTEQGDSAMYLCASSQAGLSTDTQYFGPGTRLTVL.

The CDR3 coding sequence is TGTGCCAGCTCCGAGGACATCAATGAAAAACTGTTTTTT. Amino acids: CASSEDINEKLFF. The chain is built from TRBV18 and TRBJ1-4; D might be TRBD1 (5 bases). V was clipped by 6 bases and J by 5 bases, with 10 bases between them. Germline V gene sequence: CDR1 KGHSH, CDR2 LQKENI. The CDR3 totals 13 residues.

This chain connects TRBV2 to TRBJ1-1; TRBD1 aligns across 8 bases. Germline V gene sequence: CDR1 SNHLY, CDR2 FYNNEI. The CDR3 is 14 residues long. The trim removed 3 bases at V and 11 bases at J, leaving 11 bases unmatched. CDR3 DNA sequence: TGTGCCAGCAGTGAGGCAGGGGGCAGGTTCGATGCTTTCTTT. Translated: CASSEAGGRFDAFF. The full variable domain, rest sourced from reference TRBV2 and TRBJ1-1, is EPEVTQTPSHQVTQMGQEVILRCVPISNHLYFYWYRQILGQKVEFLVSFYNNEISEKSEIFDDQFSVERPDGSNFTLKIRSTKLEDSAMYFCASSEAGGRFDAFFGQGTRLTVV.

This clone showed up just a few times. The chain recombines TRBV6-5 with TRBJ1-4; TRBD1 agrees at 11 bases. V lost 2 bases, J lost 8 bases, and 4 bases stayed unmatched. Germline loops: CDR1 MNHEY, CDR2 SVGAGI. CDR3 length equals 15 residues. The CDR3 is CASSYRDRGSEKLFF. CDR3 in DNA: TGTGCCAGCAGTTACCGGGACAGGGGGAGCGAAAAACTGTTTTTT.

The rearrangement links TRBV3-1 (or the pseudogene TRBV3-2) to TRBJ2-1; D is possibly TRBD2 (5 bases). Germline values: CDR1 LGHDT, CDR2 YNNKEL (reference sequence). The germline V and J ends were trimmed by 1 base and 8 bases, with 12 bases remaining between them. The CDR3 is made up of 14 amino acids. Here the CDR3 reads CASSQGTSRHEQFF. Written as DNA, the CDR3 is TGTGCCAGCAGCCAAGGGACTTCGCGCCATGAGCAGTTCTTC.

The chain has TRBV19 and TRBJ1-1; D possibly corresponds to TRBD1 (6 bases). This CDR3 region has 14 residues. Deletions cut 5 bases from V and 1 base from J, with 11 bases between. Germline-derived CDR1 and CDR2 are LNHDA and SQIVND (reference sequence). CDR3 region: CASSLGTSNTEAFF. The DNA of the CDR3 is TGTGCCAGTAGTCTAGGGACATCGAACACTGAAGCTTTCTTT.